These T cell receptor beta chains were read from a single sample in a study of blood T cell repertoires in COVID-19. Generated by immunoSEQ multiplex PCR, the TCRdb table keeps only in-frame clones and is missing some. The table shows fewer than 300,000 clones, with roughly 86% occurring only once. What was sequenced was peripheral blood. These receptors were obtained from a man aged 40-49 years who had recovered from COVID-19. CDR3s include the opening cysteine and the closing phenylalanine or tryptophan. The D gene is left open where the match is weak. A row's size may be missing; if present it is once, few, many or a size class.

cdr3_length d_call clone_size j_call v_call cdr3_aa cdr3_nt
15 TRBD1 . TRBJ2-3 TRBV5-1 CASSHDRVLGDTQYF TGCGCCAGCAGCCACGACAGGGTACTCGGGGATACGCAGTATTTT
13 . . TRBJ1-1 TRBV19 CASSSGWVTEAFF TGTGCCAGTAGCTCAGGGTGGGTCACTGAAGCTTTCTTT
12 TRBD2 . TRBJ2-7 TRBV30 CAWSWDYYEQYF TGTGCCTGGAGTTGGGACTACTACGAGCAGTACTTC
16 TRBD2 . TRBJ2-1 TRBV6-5 CASSFISSGSDNEQFF TGTGCCAGCAGTTTCATCTCTAGCGGGAGCGATAATGAGCAGTTCTTC
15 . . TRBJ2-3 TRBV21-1 CATPGTSGGTDTQYF TGTGCCACCCCCGGGACTAGCGGGGGGACAGATACGCAGTATTTT
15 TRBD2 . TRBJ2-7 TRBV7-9 CASSSLAGVTYEQYF TGTGCCAGCAGCTCGCTAGCGGGGGTAACCTACGAGCAGTACTTC
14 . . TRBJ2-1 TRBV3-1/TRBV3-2 CASSPLRGGHEQFF TGTGCCAGCAGCCCCCTCAGGGGCGGGCATGAGCAGTTCTTC
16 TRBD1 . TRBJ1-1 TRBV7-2 CASSPPDRGRRAEAFF TGTGCCAGCAGCCCTCCGGACAGGGGCAGGAGGGCTGAAGCTTTCTTT
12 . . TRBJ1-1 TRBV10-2 CASREGRTEAFF TGCGCCAGCAGGGAGGGGAGAACTGAAGCTTTCTTT
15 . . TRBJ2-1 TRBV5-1 CASSWGTLGRNEQFF TGCGCCAGCAGCTGGGGGACACTTGGGCGTAATGAGCAGTTCTTC
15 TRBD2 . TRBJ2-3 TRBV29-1 CSAKGSSGSTDTQYF TGCAGCGCCAAAGGGTCTAGCGGGAGCACAGATACGCAGTATTTT
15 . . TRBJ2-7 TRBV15 CATSRGLVNPEGQYF TGTGCCACCAGCAGAGGACTCGTTAACCCAGAAGGGCAGTACTTC
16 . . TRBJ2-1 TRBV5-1 CASSFKGSQVYNEQFF TGCGCCAGCAGCTTCAAGGGATCACAGGTATACAATGAGCAGTTCTTC
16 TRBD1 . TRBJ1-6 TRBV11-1 CASRKDRGGQGSPLHF TGTGCCAGCAGGAAAGACAGGGGAGGCCAGGGGTCACCCCTCCACTTT
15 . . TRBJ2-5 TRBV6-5 CASSYSFTGKETQYF TGTGCCAGCAGTTACTCCTTCACAGGGAAAGAGACCCAGTACTTC
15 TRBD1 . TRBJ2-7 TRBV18 CASSRQTGGRHEQYF TGTGCCAGCTCACGTCAAACAGGGGGGAGGCACGAGCAGTACTTC
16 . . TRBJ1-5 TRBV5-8 CASSFPGGGRNQPQHF TGTGCCAGCAGCTTTCCTGGGGGCGGGCGCAATCAGCCCCAGCATTTT
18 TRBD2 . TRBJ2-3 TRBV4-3 CASSQVGLAGGVGDTQYF TGCGCCAGCAGCCAAGTTGGACTAGCGGGGGGAGTGGGAGATACGCAGTATTTT
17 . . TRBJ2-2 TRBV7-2 CASSSGSRGLNTGELFF TGTGCCAGCAGCTCAGGCTCGCGGGGGCTTAACACCGGGGAGCTGTTTTTT
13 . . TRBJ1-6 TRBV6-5 CASSLYRNSPLHF TGTGCCAGCAGTCTGTACAGAAATTCACCCCTCCACTTT
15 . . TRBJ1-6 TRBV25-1 CASSEVGGDNSPLHF TGTGCCAGCAGTGAAGTTGGGGGGGATAATTCACCCCTCCACTTT
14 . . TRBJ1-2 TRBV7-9 CASSRVEHSKGYTF TGTGCCAGCAGCCGGGTTGAGCATTCGAAAGGCTACACCTTC
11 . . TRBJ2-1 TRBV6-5 CASSYSGEQFF TGTGCCAGCAGTTACTCCGGTGAGCAGTTCTTC
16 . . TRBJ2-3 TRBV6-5 CASSYSIFRGTDTQYF TGTGCCAGCAGTTACTCGATATTCAGGGGCACAGATACGCAGTATTTT
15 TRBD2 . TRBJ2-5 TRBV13 CASRDSGRARETQYF TGTGCCAGCAGGGATAGCGGGAGGGCCAGAGAGACCCAGTACTTC
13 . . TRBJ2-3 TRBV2 CASSVGGADTQYF TGTGCCAGCAGTGTAGGCGGGGCAGATACGCAGTATTTT
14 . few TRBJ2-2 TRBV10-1 CASTTDSYTGELFF TGCGCCAGCACCACGGACAGCTACACCGGGGAGCTGTTTTTT
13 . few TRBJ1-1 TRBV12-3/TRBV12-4 CASSFMSGTEAFF TGTGCCAGCAGTTTTATGAGTGGCACTGAAGCTTTCTTT
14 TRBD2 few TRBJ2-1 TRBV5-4 CASSLLERENEQFF TGTGCCAGCAGCCTGTTAGAGCGGGAGAATGAGCAGTTCTTC
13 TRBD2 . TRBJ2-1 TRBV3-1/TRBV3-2 CASSPYGTIEQFF TGTGCCAGCAGCCCATATGGGACTATTGAGCAGTTCTTC
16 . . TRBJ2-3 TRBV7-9 CASSLLGTLRTDTQYF TGTGCCAGCAGTTTGTTAGGGACATTGAGGACAGATACGCAGTATTTT
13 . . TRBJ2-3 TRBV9 CASSVDSGTGQYF TGTGCCAGCAGCGTAGATAGCGGCACAGGGCAGTATTTT
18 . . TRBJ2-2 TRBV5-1 CASSPRPGGEANTGELFF TGCGCCAGCAGCCCCCGGCCGGGTGGCGAGGCGAACACCGGGGAGCTGTTTTTT
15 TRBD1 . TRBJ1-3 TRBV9 CASSQGTGPGNTIYF TGTGCCAGCAGCCAAGGGACAGGCCCTGGAAACACCATATATTTT
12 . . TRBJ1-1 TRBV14 CASSQDSQGAFF TGTGCCAGCAGCCAAGATTCTCAGGGGGCTTTCTTT
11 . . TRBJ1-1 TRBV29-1 CSVAQGTEAFF TGCAGCGTTGCCCAGGGAACTGAAGCTTTCTTT
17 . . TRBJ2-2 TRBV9 CASSVAVTYPNTGELFF TGTGCCAGCAGCGTAGCGGTGACATACCCGAACACCGGGGAGCTGTTTTTT
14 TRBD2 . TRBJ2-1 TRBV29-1 CSVVVLAGGYEQFF TGCAGCGTTGTGGTATTAGCGGGAGGGTATGAGCAGTTCTTC
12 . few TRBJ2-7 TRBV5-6 CASSFSTGEQYF TGTGCCAGCAGCTTCTCCACCGGCGAGCAGTACTTC
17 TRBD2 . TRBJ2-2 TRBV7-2 CASSGTSGGGHTGELFF TGTGCCAGCAGCGGGACTAGCGGGGGAGGACACACCGGGGAGCTGTTTTTT
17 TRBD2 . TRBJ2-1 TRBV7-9 CASRGTSGRALLGEQFF TGTGCCAGCAGAGGGACTAGCGGGAGGGCCCTCCTGGGTGAGCAGTTCTTC
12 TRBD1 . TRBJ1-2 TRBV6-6 CASRTTGDGYTF TGTGCCAGCAGAACCACAGGGGATGGCTACACCTTC
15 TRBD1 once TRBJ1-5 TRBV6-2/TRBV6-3 CASSRTGWGNQPQHF TGTGCCAGCAGCCGGACAGGGTGGGGCAATCAGCCCCAGCATTTT
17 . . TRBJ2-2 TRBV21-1 CASNLGLAGGPDGELFF TGTGCCAGCAACTTAGGACTAGCGGGAGGGCCGGACGGGGAGCTGTTTTTT
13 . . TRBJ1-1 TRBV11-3 CASSLEANTEAFF TGTGCCAGCAGCTTAGAAGCGAACACTGAAGCTTTCTTT
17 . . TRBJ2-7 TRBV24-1 CATSDHGPEQGNYEQYF TGTGCCACCAGTGATCATGGGCCGGAACAGGGAAACTACGAGCAGTACTTC
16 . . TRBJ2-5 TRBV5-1 CASSLGAGRPQETQYF TGCGCCAGCAGCTTGGGGGCGGGGCGCCCCCAAGAGACCCAGTACTTC
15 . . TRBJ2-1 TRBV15 CATSSGKVGGHEQFF TGTGCCACCAGTTCCGGAAAGGTGGGAGGACATGAGCAGTTCTTC
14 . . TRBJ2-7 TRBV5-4 CASSLSGKPWGQYF TGTGCCAGCAGCTTGTCGGGGAAGCCCTGGGGGCAGTACTTC
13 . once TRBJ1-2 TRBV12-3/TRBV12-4 CASSLQLNYGYTF TGTGCCAGCAGTTTACAACTCAACTATGGCTACACCTTC
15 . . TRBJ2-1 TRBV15 CATSRDRSGASEQFF TGTGCCACCAGCAGAGATAGGTCAGGGGCCTCGGAGCAGTTCTTC
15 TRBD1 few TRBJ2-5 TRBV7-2 CASSNRDRYQETQYF TGTGCCAGCAGCAACCGGGACAGATATCAAGAGACCCAGTACTTC
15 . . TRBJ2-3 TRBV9 CASSELPRVSDTQYF TGTGCCAGCAGCGAACTCCCCCGGGTCTCAGATACGCAGTATTTT
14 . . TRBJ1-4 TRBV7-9 CASSLEQTNEKLFF TGTGCCAGCAGCTTAGAACAGACTAATGAAAAACTGTTTTTT
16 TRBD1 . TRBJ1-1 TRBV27 CASSHMGTGINTEAFF TGTGCCAGCAGCCACATGGGGACAGGGATTAACACTGAAGCTTTCTTT
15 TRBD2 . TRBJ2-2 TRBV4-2 CASSQDQRGGRELFF TGTGCCAGCAGCCAAGATCAGCGGGGGGGCCGGGAGCTGTTTTTT
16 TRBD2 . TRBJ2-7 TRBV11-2 CASSLVQGLALYEQYF TGTGCCAGCAGCTTAGTCCAGGGACTAGCGCTCTACGAGCAGTACTTC
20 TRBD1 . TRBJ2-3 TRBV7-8 CASSSLRTGQGLFPTDTQYF TGTGCCAGCAGCTCCCTAAGAACGGGACAGGGTTTATTTCCGACAGATACGCAGTATTTT
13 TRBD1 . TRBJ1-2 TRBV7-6 CASSSHQGGGYTF TGTGCCAGCAGCTCCCACCAGGGGGGTGGCTACACCTTC
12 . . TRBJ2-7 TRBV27 CASRSGSYEQYF TGTGCCAGCAGAAGCGGTTCCTACGAGCAGTACTTC